In this sample, the clone carrying this T cell receptor (beta chain) turned up many times. The antigen is not known. This sample is part of a study of T cells in Graves' hyperthyroidism and ophthalmopathy. Each patient was aged 18 to 65 and had newly diagnosed hyperthyroidism of under 2 months' duration. General study points: The model forecast ophthalmopathy, anticipating it by a median around 6.5 months before onset. Stable hyperthyroidism was separated from ophthalmopathy by a model based on 13 V-J features.

CDR3 length equals 14 residues. The V end was cut by 2 bases, the J end by 2 bases, with 7 bases between. RNA transcripts were the template for amplifying TCR beta CDR3 regions. Primed by the HTBI set, a first-round RT-PCR was run on the TCR CDR3. TCRdb re-called the multiplex PCR reads through MiXCR, storing one row per CDR3 protein. The sample carries approximately 400,000 distinct CDR3 sequences, over 15% recorded once. The clonotype comes from a woman aged 18-29 years with Graves' hyperthyroidism. The rearrangement links TRBV12-3 or TRBV12-4 to TRBJ1-3; the D is unclear. The sample consisted of blood. The CDR3 DNA is TGTGCCAGCAGTTTATTAGTCACTGGAAACACCATATATTTT. Protein: CASSLLVTGNTIYF.